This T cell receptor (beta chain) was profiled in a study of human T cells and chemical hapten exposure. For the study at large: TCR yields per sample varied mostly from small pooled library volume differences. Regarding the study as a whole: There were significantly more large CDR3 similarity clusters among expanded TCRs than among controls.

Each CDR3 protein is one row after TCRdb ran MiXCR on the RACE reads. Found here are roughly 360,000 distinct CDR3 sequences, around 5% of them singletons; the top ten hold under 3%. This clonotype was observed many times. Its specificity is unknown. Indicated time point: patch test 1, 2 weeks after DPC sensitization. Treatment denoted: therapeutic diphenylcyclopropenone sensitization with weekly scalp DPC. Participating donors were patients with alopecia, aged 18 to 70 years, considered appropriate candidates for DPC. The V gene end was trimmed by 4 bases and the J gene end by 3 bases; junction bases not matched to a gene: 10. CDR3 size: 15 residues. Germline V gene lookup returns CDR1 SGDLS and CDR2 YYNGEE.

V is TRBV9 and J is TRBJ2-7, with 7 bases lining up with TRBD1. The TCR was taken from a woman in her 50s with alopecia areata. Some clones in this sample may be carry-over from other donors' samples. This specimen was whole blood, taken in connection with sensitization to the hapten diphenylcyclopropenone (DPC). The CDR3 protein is CASSPDPGQLYEQYF. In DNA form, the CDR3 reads TGTGCCAGCAGCCCCGACCCGGGACAGCTCTACGAGCAGTACTTC.